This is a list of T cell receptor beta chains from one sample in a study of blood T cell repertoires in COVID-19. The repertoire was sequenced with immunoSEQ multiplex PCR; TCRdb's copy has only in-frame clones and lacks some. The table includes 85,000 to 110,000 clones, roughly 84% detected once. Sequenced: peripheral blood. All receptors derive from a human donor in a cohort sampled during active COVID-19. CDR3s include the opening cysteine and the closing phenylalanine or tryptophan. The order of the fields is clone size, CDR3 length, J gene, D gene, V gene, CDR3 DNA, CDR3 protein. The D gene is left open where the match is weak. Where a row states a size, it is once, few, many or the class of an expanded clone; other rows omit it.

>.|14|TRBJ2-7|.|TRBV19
TGTGCCAGTAGTATTCGTCCAGGGACCTACGAGCAGTACTTC
CASSIRPGTYEQYF
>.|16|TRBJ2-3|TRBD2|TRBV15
TGTGCCACCAGCAGAGAGAGCGGGGTTAGCACAGATACGCAGTATTTT
CATSRESGVSTDTQYF
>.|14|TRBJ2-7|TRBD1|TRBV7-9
TGTGCCAGCAGCCCGGACAGGGCTACCTACGAGCAGTACTTC
CASSPDRATYEQYF
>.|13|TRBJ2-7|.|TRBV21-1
TGTGCCAGCAGCCCTTCTCCCTCCTACGAGCAGTACTTC
CASSPSPSYEQYF
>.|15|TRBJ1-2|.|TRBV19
TGTGCCAGTAATGACTCGAAGCGGGGTAACTATGGCTACACCTTC
CASNDSKRGNYGYTF
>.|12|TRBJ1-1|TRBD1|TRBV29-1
TGCAGCGTGGACGACAGGGTGGCTGAAGCTTTCTTT
CSVDDRVAEAFF
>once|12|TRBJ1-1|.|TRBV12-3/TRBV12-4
TGTGCCAGCAGGTCCCGACAGACTGAAGCTTTCTTT
CASRSRQTEAFF
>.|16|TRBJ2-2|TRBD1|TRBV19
TGTGCCAGTAGTATCCCAGGGGGCGTGAGTACCGGGGAGCTGTTTTTT
CASSIPGGVSTGELFF
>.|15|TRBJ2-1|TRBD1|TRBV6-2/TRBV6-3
TGTGCCAGCAGTTACTCGCCCCAGGGGGTCAATGAGCAGTTCTTC
CASSYSPQGVNEQFF
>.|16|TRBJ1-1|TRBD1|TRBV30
TGTGCCTGGAATCGGGAGGGGGCGCGGGTTTCGACTGAAGCTTTCTTT
CAWNREGARVSTEAFF
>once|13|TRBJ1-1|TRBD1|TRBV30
TGTGCCTGGAGTGCGACAGGGGACACTGAAGCTTTCTTT
CAWSATGDTEAFF
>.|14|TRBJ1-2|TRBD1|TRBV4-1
TGCGCCAGCAGTACTGGACAGGGGGTCTATGGCTACACCTTC
CASSTGQGVYGYTF
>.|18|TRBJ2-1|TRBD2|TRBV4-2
TGTGCCAGCAGCCGAACCGCTGGGTCGGGGGGTGGAGTCAATGAGCAGTTCTTC
CASSRTAGSGGGVNEQFF
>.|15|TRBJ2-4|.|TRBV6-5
TGTGCCAGCGAGGGGGGGGCGTTGGCCAAAAACATTCAGTACTTC
CASEGGALAKNIQYF
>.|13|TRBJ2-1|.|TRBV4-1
TGCGCCAGCAGCCTGGGAGTCTACAATGAGCAGTTCTTC
CASSLGVYNEQFF
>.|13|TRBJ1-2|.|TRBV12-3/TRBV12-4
TGTGCCAGCAGTTTATGGCAGGTACCTGGCTACACCTTC
CASSLWQVPGYTF
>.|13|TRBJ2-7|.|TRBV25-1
TGTGCCAGCAGTGAATCTGCAGGTAACGAGCAGTACTTC
CASSESAGNEQYF
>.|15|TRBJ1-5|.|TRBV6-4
TGTGCCAGCAGTCCCGCGGGGGGGGGAAATCAGCCCCAGCATTTT
CASSPAGGGNQPQHF
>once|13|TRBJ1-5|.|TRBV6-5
TGTGCCAGCAGCACAGAGAGCAATCAGCCCCAGCATTTT
CASSTESNQPQHF
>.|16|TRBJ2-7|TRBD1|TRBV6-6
TGTGCCAGCAGTTCTCCCACCGGACAGGGAATTCGGGAGCAGTACTTC
CASSSPTGQGIREQYF
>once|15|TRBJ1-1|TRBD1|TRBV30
TGTGCCTGGAGCCCTAATCTCCAGGGGGCCACTGAAGCTTTCTTT
CAWSPNLQGATEAFF
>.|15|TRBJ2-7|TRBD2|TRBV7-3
TGTGCCAGCAGCTTAGGTAGCGGGGGGGCCTACGAGCAGTACTTC
CASSLGSGGAYEQYF
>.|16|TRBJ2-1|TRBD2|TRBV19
TGTGCCAGTAGTACGGCTAGCGGGGGTACCTACAATGAGCAGTTCTTC
CASSTASGGTYNEQFF
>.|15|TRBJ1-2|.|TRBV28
TGTGCCAGCAGTTTTTCTTTACAGCTTAACTATGGCTACACCTTC
CASSFSLQLNYGYTF
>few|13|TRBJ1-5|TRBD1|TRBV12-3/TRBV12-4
TGTGCCAGCAGCCCAGGGGGCGGACAGCCCCAGCATTTT
CASSPGGGQPQHF
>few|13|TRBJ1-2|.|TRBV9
TGTGCCAGCAGCGTAGATACCAGCTATGGCTACACCTTC
CASSVDTSYGYTF
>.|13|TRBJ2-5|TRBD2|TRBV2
TGTGCCAGCAGCTTCGGACTAGTCGAGACCCAGTACTTC
CASSFGLVETQYF
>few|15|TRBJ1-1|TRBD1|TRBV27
TGTGCCAGCAGCCAACAGGGGGCAAGGAACACTGAAGCTTTCTTT
CASSQQGARNTEAFF
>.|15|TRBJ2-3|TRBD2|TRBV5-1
TGCGCCAGCAGCCCTAGCGGGGGGCCTAAAGATACGCAGTATTTT
CASSPSGGPKDTQYF
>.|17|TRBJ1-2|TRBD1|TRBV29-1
TGCAGCGCCCTGATTTGGGACAGTAGGCACCTTAACTATGGCTACACCTTC
CSALIWDSRHLNYGYTF
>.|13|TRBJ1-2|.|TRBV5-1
TGCGCCAGCTCCTCACTACCGAACTATGGCTACACCTTC
CASSSLPNYGYTF
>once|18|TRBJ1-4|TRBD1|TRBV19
TGTGCCAGTAGTATCGCCAGGGGGAGGATTGGAACTAATGAAAAACTGTTTTTT
CASSIARGRIGTNEKLFF
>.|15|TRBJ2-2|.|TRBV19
TGTGCCAGTAGTACCCCCAAGGGGGATGCGGGGGAGCTGTTTTTT
CASSTPKGDAGELFF
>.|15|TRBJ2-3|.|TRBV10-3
TGTGCCATCAGTGCATCTGGGGGCAAGACAGATACGCAGTATTTT
CAISASGGKTDTQYF
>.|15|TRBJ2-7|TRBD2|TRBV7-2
TGTGCCAGCAGCTTAGGCGTGGCGGGGGTCTACGAGCAGTACTTC
CASSLGVAGVYEQYF
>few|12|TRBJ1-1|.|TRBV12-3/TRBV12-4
TGTGCCAGCAGCCGCCCGGGAGGGACAGCTTTCTTT
CASSRPGGTAFF
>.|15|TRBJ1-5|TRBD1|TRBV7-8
TGTGCCAGCAGCTCACGAACAGGGGCTAGCCAGCCCCAGCATTTT
CASSSRTGASQPQHF
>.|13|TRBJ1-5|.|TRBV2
TGTGCCAGCAGTCCGGAGGACCATCAGCCCCAGCATTTT
CASSPEDHQPQHF
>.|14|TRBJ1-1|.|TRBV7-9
TGTGCCAGCAGCTTCGGACAGTTCGAAACTGAAGCTTTCTTT
CASSFGQFETEAFF
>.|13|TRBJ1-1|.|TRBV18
TGTGCCAGCTCACTAAAGGAGGGCGCTGAAGCTTTCTTT
CASSLKEGAEAFF
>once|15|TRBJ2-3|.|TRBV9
TGTGCCAGCGGGGGGGCCGGTGTCGGCACAGATACGCAGTATTTT
CASGGAGVGTDTQYF
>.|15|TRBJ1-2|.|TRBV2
TGTGCCAGCAGGGTCTCCTCGGGTGTGAACTATGGCTACACCTTC
CASRVSSGVNYGYTF
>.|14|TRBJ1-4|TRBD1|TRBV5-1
TGCGCCAGCAGCTTGGGACAGGGAAAGGAAAAACTGTTTTTT
CASSLGQGKEKLFF
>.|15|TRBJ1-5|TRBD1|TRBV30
TGTGCCTGGAGTGTAATGGGACAGCGAAATCAGCCCCAGCATTTT
CAWSVMGQRNQPQHF
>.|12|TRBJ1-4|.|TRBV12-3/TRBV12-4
TGTGCCAGCAACTCAAATAATGAAAAACTGTTTTTT
CASNSNNEKLFF
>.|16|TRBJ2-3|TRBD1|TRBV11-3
TGTGCCAGCAGCCCCCGGGGCAGGGGGCTTGGAGATACGCAGTATTTT
CASSPRGRGLGDTQYF
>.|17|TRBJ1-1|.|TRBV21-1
TGTGCCAGCGCTACCTTTCGGGACAGGGGTGCCCCCGGTGAAGCTTTCTTT
CASATFRDRGAPGEAFF
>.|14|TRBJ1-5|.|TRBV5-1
TGCGCCAGCAGCTTGGACACCGCTCATCAGCCCCAGCATTTT
CASSLDTAHQPQHF
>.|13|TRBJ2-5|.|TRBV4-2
TGTGCCAGCAGCCAAGATGTCGGGGGGACCCAGTACTTC
CASSQDVGGTQYF
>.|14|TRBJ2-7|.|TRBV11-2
TGTGCCAGCAGCTACCGGGACTTGGCCTACGAGCAGTACTTC
CASSYRDLAYEQYF
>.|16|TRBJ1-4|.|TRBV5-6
TGTGCCAGCAGCTTGGCAGGGCTTAGAACTAATGAAAAACTGTTTTTT
CASSLAGLRTNEKLFF
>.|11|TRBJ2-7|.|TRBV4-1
TGCGCCAGCAGCCAGGAGTACAGGATATACTTC
CASSQEYRIYF
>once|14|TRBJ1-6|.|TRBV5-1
TGCGCCAGCAGCCCCGGGGAGATGGGTTCACCCCTCCACTTT
CASSPGEMGSPLHF
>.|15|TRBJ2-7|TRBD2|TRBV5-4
TGTGCCAGCAGCTTGGGACTAGCCAACTCCTACGAGCAGTACTTC
CASSLGLANSYEQYF
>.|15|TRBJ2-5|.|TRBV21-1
TGTGCCAGCAGCACCCTCAGGGAGGGGCAAGAGACCCAGTACTTC
CASSTLREGQETQYF